This TCR beta chain was retrieved from a study of Ad26.COV2.S vaccination and SARS-CoV-2 variants. Looking at the study overall: The study gave Ad26.COV2.S intramuscularly, once or twice 56 days apart.

The data were produced by immunoSEQ multiplex PCR, yet TCRdb's version contains in-frame clones alone and is incomplete. This table has 430,000 or so clones, roughly 87% appearing once. As to this clone: The antigen remains undetermined.

Study results and caveats: Using TCR breadth and depth analyses may have led to underestimated total T cell responses. Greater spike-specific TCR breadth was seen in vaccine recipients than in placebo recipients.

This CDR3 is 14 amino acids long. V lost 3 bases, J lost 0 bases, and 6 bases lay in between. Germline CDR1 and CDR2: LNHDA and SQIVND (reference sequence). Treatment noted: roughly 20 received Ad26.COV2.S at low or high dose, single or two shots; about five received placebo; per-sample allocation not given. Sampling was performed 63 days after the first vaccine or placebo injection. The material sequenced was peripheral blood, taken in a trial of Ad26.COV2.S vaccine versus placebo. The source is a person between 18 and 60 years old who received the Ad26.COV2.S COVID-19 vaccine or a placebo. This chain uses TRBV19 with TRBJ1-3; the D is unclear. CDR3 in amino acids: CASSIFRSGNTIYF. CDR3 DNA sequence: TGTGCCAGTAGTATTTTCCGCTCTGGAAACACCATATATTTT.